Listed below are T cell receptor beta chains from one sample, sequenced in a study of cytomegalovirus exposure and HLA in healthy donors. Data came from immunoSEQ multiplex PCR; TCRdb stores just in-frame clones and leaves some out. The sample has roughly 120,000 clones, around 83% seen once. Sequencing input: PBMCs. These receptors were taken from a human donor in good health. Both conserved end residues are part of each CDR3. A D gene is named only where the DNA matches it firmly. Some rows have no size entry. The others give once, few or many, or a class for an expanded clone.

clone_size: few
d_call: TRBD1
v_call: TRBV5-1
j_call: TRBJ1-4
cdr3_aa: CASSPTGANEKLFF
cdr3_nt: TGCGCCAGTAGCCCGACAGGGGCAAATGAAAAACTGTTTTTT

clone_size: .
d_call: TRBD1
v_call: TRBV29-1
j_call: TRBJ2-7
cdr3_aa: CSVLAQGAGEQYF
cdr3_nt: TGCAGCGTCCTGGCGCAGGGGGCCGGAGAGCAGTACTTC

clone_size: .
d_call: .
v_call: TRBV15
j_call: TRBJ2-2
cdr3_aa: CATKRGGDGGELFF
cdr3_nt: TGTGCCACCAAACGAGGAGGGGATGGCGGGGAGCTGTTTTTT

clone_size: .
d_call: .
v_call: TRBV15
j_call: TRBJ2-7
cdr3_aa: CATSQDRTYEQYF
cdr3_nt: TGTGCCACCAGCCAGGACAGAACTTACGAGCAGTACTTC

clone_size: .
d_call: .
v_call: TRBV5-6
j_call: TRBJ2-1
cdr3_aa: CASSPWWGQLSYNEQFF
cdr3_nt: TGTGCCAGCAGCCCCTGGTGGGGACAACTCTCCTACAATGAGCAGTTCTTC

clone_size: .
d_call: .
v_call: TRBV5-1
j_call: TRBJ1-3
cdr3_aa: CASREASGVSGNTIYF
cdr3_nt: TGCGCCAGCAGGGAAGCGTCGGGGGTCTCTGGAAACACCATATATTTT

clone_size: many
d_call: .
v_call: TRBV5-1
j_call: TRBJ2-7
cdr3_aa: CASSLLPSYEQYF
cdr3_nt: TGCGCCAGCAGCTTGCTCCCTTCCTACGAGCAGTACTTC

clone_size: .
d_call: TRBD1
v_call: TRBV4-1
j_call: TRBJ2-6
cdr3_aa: CASRRIGQGGGGANVLTF
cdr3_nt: TGCGCCAGCAGACGAATTGGACAGGGGGGGGGTGGGGCCAACGTCCTGACTTTC

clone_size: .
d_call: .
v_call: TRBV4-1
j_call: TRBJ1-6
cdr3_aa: CASRVDITDSPLHF
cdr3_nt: TGTGCCAGCCGCGTGGACATTACGGATTCACCCCTCCACTTT

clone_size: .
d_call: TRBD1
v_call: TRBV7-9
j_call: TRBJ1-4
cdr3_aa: CASSPGGFNEKLFF
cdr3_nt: TGTGCCAGCAGCCCAGGGGGCTTTAATGAAAAACTGTTTTTT

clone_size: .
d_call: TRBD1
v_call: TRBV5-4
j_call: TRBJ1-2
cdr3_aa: CASSSPTGGDYGYTF
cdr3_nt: TGTGCCAGCAGCTCCCCGACAGGGGGAGACTATGGCTACACCTTC

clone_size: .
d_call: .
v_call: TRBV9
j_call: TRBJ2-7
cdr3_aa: CASSVATDPYEQYF
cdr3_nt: TGTGCCAGCAGCGTAGCAACAGACCCCTACGAGCAGTACTTC

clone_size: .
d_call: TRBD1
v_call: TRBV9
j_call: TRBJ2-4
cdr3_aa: CASSPEGADRGDIQYF
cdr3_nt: TGTGCCAGCAGCCCGGAGGGGGCCGACAGGGGCGACATTCAGTACTTC

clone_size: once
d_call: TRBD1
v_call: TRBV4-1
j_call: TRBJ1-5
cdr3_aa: CASSQEFPLGQGSQHF
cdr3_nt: TGCGCCAGCAGCCAAGAATTCCCCTTAGGACAGGGGTCCCAGCATTTT

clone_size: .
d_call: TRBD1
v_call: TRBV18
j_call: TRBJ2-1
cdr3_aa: CASSLTGDSEQFF
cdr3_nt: TGTGCCAGCTCATTGACAGGGGATAGTGAGCAGTTCTTC

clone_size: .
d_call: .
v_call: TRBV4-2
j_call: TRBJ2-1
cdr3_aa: CASSQGTVEVDNEQFF
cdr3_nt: TGTGCCAGCAGCCAAGGGACGGTGGAGGTGGACAATGAGCAGTTCTTC

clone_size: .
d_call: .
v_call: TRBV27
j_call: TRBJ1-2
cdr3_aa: CASSKIGRDYGYTF
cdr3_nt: TGTGCCAGCAGTAAAATCGGGCGGGACTATGGCTACACCTTC

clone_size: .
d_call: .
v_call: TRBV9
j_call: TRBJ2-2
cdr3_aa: CASSVQGTGELFF
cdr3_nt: TGTGCCAGCAGCGTCCAGGGCACCGGGGAGCTGTTTTTT

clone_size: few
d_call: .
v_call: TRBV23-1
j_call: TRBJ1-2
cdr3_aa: CASSHPRVPGYTF
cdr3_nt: TGCGCCAGCAGTCACCCCAGGGTCCCTGGCTACACCTTC

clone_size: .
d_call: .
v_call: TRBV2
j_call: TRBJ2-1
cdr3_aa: CASRLAVREQFF
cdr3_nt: TGTGCCAGCAGACTAGCTGTCAGGGAGCAGTTCTTC

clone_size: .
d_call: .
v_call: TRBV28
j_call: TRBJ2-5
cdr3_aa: CASSLTGLKETQYF
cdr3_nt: TGTGCCAGCAGTCTGACAGGCCTCAAGGAGACCCAGTACTTC

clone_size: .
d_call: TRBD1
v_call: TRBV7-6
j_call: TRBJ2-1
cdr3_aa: CASSLARRIGQGSNEQFF
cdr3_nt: TGTGCCAGCAGCTTAGCGAGGAGAATTGGACAGGGGAGCAATGAGCAGTTCTTC

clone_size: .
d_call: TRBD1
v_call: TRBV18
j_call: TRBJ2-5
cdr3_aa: CASSQDRDETQYF
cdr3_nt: TGTGCCAGCTCCCAGGACAGGGACGAGACCCAGTACTTC

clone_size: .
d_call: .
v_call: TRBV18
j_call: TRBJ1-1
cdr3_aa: CASSPLEGMNTEAFF
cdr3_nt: TGTGCCAGCTCACCGTTGGAGGGGATGAACACTGAAGCTTTCTTT

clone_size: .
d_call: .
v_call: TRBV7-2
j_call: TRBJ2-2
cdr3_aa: CASSLTPPPNTGELFF
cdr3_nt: TGTGCCAGCAGCTTGACACCACCTCCGAACACCGGGGAGCTGTTTTTT

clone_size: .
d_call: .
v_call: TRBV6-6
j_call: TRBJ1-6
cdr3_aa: CASSYLQGYNSPLHF
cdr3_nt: TGTGCCAGCAGTTACTTACAGGGATATAATTCACCCCTCCACTTT

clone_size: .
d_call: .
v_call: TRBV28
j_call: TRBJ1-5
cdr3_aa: CASSLPPGYLGNQPQHF
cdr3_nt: TGTGCCAGCAGTTTACCCCCGGGGTACTTGGGCAATCAGCCCCAGCATTTT

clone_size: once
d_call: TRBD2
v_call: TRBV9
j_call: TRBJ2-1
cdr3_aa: CASSVGGGSGGLSSYNEQFF
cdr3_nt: TGTGCCAGCAGCGTAGGGGGGGGTAGCGGGGGCCTTTCCTCCTACAATGAGCAGTTCTTC

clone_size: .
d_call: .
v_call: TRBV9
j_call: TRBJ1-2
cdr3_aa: CASQTQGNSYGYTF
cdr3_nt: TGTGCCAGCCAGACACAGGGAAACTCCTATGGCTACACCTTC

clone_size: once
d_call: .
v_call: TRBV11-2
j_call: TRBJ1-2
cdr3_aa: CASSFSGLYGYTF
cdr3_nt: TGTGCCAGCAGCTTTTCAGGTCTCTATGGCTACACCTTC

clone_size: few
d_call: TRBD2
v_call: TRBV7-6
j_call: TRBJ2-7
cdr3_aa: CASRPYGGLENYEQYF
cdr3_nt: TGTGCCAGCAGACCTTATGGGGGACTAGAGAACTACGAGCAGTACTTC

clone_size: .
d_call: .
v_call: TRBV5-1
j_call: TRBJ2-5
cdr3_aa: CASSQDPHQETQYF
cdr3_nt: TGCGCCAGCAGCCAGGATCCCCACCAAGAGACCCAGTACTTC

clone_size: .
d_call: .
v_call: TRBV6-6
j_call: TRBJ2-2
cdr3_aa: CASSLGGNTGELFF
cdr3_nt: TGTGCCAGCAGTTTGGGGGGGAACACCGGGGAGCTGTTTTTT

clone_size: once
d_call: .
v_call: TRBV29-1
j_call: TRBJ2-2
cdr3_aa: CSVGTQFTGELFF
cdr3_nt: TGCAGCGTTGGGACACAATTCACCGGGGAGCTGTTTTTT

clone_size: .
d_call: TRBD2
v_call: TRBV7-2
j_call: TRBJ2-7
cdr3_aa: CASRDGLAGAYEQYF
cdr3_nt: TGTGCCAGCAGGGACGGACTAGCGGGGGCCTACGAGCAGTACTTC

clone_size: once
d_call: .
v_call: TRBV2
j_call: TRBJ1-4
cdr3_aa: CASSPGQTPNEKLFF
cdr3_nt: TGTGCCAGCAGCCCCGGACAGACTCCTAATGAAAAACTGTTTTTT

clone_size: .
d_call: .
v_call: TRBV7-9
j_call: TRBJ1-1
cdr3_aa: CSIPRGDGPNTEAFF
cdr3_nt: TGTTCCATTCCGCGGGGGGACGGCCCGAACACTGAAGCTTTCTTT

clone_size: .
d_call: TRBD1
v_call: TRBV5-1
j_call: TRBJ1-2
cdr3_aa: CASSLAPGQGGGPYGYTF
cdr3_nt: TGCGCCAGCAGCTTAGCGCCGGGACAGGGGGGGGGCCCATATGGCTACACCTTC